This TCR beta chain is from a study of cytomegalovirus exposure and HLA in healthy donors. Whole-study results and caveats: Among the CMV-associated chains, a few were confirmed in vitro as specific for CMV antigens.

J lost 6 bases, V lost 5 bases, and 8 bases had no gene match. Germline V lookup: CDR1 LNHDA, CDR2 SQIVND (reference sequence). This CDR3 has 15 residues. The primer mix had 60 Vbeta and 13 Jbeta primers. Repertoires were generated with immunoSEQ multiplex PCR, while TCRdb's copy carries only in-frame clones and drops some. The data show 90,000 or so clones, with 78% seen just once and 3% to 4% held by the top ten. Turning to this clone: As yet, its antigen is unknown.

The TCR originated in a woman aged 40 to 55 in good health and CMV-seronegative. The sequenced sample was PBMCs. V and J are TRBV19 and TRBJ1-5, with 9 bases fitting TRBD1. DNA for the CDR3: TGTGCCAGTAGTTCGGCGGGACAGGGACTTCAGCCCCAGCATTTT. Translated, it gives CASSSAGQGLQPQHF. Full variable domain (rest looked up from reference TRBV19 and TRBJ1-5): DGGITQSPKYLFRKEGQNVTLSCEQNLNHDAMYWYRQDPGQGLRLIYYSQIVNDFQKGDIAEGYSVSREKKESFPLTVTSAQKNPTAFYLCASSSAGQGLQPQHFGDGTRLSIL.